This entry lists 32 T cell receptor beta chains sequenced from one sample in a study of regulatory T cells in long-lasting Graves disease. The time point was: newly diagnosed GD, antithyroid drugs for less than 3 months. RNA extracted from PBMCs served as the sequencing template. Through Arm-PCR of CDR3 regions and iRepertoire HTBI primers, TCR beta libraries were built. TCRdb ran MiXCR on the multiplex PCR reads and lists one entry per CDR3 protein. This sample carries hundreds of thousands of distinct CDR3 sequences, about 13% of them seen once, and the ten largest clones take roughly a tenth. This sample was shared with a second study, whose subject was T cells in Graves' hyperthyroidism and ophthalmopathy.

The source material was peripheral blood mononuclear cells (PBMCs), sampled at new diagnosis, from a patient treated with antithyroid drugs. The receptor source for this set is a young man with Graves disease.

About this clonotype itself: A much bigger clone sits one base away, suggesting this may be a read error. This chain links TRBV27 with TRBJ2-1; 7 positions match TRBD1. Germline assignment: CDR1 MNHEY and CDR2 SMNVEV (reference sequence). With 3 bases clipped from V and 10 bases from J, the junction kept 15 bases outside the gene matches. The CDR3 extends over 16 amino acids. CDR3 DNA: TGTGCCAGCAGTTTTTGGAAGGCAGGGGGTCCCTACGAGCAGTTCTTC. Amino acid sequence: CASSFWKAGGPYEQFF.

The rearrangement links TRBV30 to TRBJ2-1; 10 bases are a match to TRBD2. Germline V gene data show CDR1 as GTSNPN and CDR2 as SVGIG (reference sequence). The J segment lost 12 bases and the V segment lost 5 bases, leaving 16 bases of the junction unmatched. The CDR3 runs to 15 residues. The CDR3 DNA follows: TGTGCCTGGGCTATTCAAACTAGCGGGACCCCGGGGCAGTTCTTC. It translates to CAWAIQTSGTPGQFF.

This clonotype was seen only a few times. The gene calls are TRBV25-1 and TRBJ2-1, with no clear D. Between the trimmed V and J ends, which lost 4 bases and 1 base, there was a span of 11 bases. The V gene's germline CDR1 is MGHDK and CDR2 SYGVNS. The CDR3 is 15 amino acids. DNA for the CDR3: TGTGCCAGCAGTGCTGGGCCTGAGTCCTACAATGAGCAGTTCTTC. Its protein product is CASSAGPESYNEQFF.

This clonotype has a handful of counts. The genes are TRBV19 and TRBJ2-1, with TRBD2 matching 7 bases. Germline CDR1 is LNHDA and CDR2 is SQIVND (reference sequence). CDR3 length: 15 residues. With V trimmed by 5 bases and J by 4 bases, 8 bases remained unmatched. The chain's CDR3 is CASSLLQGGYNEQFF. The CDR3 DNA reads TGTGCCAGTAGTCTACTTCAGGGAGGGTACAATGAGCAGTTCTTC.

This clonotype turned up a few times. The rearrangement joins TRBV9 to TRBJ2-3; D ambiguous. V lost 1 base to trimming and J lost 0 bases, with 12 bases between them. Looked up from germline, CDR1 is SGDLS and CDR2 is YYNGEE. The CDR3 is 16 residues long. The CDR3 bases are TGTGCCAGCAGCGTATGGACGGAATCTAGCACAGATACGCAGTATTTT. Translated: CASSVWTESSTDTQYF. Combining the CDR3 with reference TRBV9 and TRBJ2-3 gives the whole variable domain DSGVTQTPKHLITATGQRVTLRCSPRSGDLSVYWYQQSLDQGLQFLIQYYNGEERAKGNILERFSAQQFPDLHSELNLSSLELGDSALYFCASSVWTESSTDTQYFGPGTRLTVL.

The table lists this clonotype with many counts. This chain's CDR3 is CSALWREGFWDEQFF. The CDR3 bases are TGCAGTGCTTTGTGGCGGGAGGGGTTCTGGGATGAGCAGTTCTTC. The chain uses TRBV20-1 and TRBJ2-1; 9 bases line up with TRBD2. From germline, CDR1 is DFQATT and CDR2 SNEGSKA (reference sequence). The ends lost 5 bases at V and 8 bases at J; junction bases unmatched: 13. The CDR3 extends over 15 amino acids.

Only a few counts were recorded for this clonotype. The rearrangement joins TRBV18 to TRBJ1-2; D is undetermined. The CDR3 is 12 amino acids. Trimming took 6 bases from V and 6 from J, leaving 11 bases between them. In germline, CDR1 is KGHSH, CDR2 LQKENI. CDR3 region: CASSPSEDGYTF. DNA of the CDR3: TGTGCCAGCTCTCCCTCAGAGGATGGCTACACCTTC.

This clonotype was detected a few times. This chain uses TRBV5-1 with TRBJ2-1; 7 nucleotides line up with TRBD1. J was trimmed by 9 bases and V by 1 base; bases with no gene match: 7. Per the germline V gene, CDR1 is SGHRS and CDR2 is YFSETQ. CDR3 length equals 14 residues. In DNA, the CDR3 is TGCGCCAGCAGCTTGCCCCGACAGGGCAGTGAGCAGTTCTTC. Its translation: CASSLPRQGSEQFF.

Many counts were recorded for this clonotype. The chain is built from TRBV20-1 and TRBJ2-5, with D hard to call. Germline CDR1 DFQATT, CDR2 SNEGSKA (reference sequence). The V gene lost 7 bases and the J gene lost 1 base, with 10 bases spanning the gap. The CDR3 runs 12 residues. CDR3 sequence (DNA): TGCAGTGTGGCCCGGCTCCAAGAGACCCAGTACTTC. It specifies CSVARLQETQYF.

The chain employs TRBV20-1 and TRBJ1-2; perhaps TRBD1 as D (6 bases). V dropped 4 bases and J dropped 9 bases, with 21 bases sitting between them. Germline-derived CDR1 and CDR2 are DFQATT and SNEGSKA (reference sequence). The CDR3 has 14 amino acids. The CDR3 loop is CSATRTAGALSYTF. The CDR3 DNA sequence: TGCAGTGCTACCCGGACAGCCGGCGCTTTGAGCTACACCTTC.

This chain's CDR3 is CASNLGGGNEKLFF. As DNA, the CDR3 is TGTGCCAGCAACCTGGGAGGGGGGAATGAAAAACTGTTTTTT. This sequence joins TRBV2 and TRBJ1-4, with D tentatively TRBD1 (6 bases). The V end lost 7 bases, the J end lost 5 bases, and 14 bases lay between the germline ends. Looked up from germline, CDR1 is SNHLY and CDR2 is FYNNEI. This CDR3 has 14 amino acids.

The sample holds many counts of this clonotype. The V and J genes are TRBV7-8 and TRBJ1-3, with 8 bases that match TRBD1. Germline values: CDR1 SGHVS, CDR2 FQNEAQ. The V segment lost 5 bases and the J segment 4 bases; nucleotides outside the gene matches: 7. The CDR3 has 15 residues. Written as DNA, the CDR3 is TGTGCCAGCAGCCGCGGACAGGGAGCCGGAAACACCATATATTTT. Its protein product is CASSRGQGAGNTIYF.

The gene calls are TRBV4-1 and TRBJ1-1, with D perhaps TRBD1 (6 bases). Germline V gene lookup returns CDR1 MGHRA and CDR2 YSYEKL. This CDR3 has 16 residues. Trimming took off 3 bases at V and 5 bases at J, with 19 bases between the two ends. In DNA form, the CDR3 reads TGCGCCAGCAGCCACCTCCCCCGGGGGCTGAGGACTGAAGCTTTCTTT. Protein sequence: CASSHLPRGLRTEAFF.

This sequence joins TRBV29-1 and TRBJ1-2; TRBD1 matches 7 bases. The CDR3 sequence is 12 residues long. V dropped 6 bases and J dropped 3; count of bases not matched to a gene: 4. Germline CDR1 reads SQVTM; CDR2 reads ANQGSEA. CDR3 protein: CSVSTGDYGYTF. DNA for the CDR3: TGCAGCGTGTCCACAGGGGACTATGGCTACACCTTC.

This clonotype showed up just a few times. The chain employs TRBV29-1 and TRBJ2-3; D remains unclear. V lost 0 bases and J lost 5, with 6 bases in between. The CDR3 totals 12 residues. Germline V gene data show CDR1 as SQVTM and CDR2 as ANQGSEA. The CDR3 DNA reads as TGCAGCGTTGAAGATGTAAGAGATACGCAGTATTTT. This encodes CSVEDVRDTQYF.

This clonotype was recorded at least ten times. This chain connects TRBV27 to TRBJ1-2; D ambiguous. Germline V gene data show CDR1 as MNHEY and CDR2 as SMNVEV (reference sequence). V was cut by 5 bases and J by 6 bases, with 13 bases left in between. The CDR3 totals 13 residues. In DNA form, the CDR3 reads TGTGCCAGCAGTGCACGGAGGATGGATGGCTACACCTTC. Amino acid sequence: CASSARRMDGYTF.

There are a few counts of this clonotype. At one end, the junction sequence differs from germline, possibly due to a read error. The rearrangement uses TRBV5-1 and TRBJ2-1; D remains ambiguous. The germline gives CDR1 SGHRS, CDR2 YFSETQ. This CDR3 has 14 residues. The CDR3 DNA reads TGTGCCAGCAGCCTCGGAATCCTCTACAATGAGCAGTTCTTC. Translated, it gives CASSLGILYNEQFF.

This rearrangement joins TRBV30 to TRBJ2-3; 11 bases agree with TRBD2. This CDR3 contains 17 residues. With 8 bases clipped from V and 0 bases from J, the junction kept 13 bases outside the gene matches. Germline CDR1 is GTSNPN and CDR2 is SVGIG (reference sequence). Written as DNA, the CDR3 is TGTGCCCGCCGTGACCTTATAGCGGGAGGGAGCACAGATACGCAGTATTTT. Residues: CARRDLIAGGSTDTQYF.

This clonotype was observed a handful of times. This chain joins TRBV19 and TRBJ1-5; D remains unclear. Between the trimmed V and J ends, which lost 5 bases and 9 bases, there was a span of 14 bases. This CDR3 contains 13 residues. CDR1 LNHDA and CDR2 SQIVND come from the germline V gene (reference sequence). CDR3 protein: CASSPRTVGPQHF. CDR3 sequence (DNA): TGTGCCAGTAGTCCCCGGACCGTTGGGCCCCAGCATTTT.

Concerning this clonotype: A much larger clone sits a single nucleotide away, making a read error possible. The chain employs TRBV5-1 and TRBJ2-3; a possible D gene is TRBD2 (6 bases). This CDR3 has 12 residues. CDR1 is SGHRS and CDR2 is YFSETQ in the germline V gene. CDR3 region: CASRGGWAEVFF. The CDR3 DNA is TGCGCCAGCAGGGGAGGATGGGCTGAAGTTTTCTTT.

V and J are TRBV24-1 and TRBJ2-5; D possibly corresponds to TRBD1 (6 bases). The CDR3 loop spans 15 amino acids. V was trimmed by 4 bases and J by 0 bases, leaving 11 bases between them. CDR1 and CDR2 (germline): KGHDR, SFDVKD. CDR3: CATSDLYRDQETQYF. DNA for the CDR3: TGTGCCACCAGTGACCTATACAGGGACCAAGAGACCCAGTACTTC.

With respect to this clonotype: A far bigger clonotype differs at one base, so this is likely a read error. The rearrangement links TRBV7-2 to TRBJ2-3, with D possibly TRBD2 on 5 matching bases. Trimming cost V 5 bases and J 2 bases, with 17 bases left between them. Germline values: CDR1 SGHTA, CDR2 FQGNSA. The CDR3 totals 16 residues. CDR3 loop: CASSQNTGIFTDTQYF. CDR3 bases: TGTGCCAGCAGCCAAAACACGGGGATTTTCACAGATACGCAGTATTTT.

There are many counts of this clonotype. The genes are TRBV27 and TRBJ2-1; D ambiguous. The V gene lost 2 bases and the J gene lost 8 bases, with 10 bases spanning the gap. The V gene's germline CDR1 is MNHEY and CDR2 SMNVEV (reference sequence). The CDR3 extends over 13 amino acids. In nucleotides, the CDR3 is TGTGCCAGCAGTTTAGTACCTAGTCATGAGCAGTTCTTC. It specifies CASSLVPSHEQFF.

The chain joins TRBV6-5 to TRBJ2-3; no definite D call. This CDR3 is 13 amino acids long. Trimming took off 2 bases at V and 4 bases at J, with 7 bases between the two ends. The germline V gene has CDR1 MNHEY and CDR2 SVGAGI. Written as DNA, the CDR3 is TGTGCCAGCAGTTACCGACATGCAGATACGCAGTATTTT. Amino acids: CASSYRHADTQYF.

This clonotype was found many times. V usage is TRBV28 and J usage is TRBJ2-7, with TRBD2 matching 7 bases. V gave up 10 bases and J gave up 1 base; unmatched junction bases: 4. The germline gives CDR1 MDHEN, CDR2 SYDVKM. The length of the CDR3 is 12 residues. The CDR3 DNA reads TGTGCCACCAGGACTAGTTCCTACGAGCAGTACTTC. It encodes CATRTSSYEQYF.

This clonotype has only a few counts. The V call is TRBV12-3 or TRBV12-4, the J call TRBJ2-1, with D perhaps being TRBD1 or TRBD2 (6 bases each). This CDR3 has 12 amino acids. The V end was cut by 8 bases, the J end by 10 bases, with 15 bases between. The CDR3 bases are TGTGCCAGCGGATTGCCCGGGGGCGAGCAGTTCTTC. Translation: CASGLPGGEQFF.

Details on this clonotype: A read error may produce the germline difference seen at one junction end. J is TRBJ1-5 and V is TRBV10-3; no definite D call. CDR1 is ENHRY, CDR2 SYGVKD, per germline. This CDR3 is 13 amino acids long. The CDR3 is CASSPEGREPQHF. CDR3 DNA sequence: TGTGCCAGCAGTCCCGAAGGGCGTGAGCCCCAGCATTTT.

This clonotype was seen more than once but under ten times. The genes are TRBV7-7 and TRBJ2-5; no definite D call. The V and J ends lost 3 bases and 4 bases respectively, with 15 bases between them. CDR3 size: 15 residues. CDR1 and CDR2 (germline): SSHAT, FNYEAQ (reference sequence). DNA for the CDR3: TGTGCCAGCAGCTTGAAGGCAAACCCCACAGAGACCCAGTACTTC. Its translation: CASSLKANPTETQYF.

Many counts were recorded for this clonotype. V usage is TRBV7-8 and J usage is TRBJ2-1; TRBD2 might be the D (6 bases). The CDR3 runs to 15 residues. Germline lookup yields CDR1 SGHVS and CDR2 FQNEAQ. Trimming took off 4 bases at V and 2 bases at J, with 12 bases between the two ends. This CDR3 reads CASSSGSGTYNEQFF. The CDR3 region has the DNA TGTGCCAGCAGCTCGGGTAGCGGAACCTACAATGAGCAGTTCTTC.

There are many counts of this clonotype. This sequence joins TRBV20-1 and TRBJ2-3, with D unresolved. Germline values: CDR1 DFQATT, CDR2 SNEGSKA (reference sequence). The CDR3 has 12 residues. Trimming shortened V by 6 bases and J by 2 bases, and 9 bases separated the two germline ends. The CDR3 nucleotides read TGCAGTGCGAGCGAGAACACAGATACGCAGTATTTT. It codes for CSASENTDTQYF.

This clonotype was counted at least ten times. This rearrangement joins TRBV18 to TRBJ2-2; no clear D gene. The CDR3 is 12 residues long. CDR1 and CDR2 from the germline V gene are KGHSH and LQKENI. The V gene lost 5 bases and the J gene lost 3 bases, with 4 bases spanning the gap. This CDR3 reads CASSVYTGELFF. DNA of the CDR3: TGTGCCAGCTCAGTTTACACCGGGGAGCTGTTTTTT.

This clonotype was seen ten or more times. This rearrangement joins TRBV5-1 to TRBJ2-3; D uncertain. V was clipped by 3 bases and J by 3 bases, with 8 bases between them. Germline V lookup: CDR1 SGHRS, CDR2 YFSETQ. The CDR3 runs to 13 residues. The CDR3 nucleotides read TGCGCCAGCAGCTGGAGTGGAACAGATACGCAGTATTTT. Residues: CASSWSGTDTQYF.